The 9 T cell receptor beta chains presented below share a single source sample, sequenced in a study of human T cells and chemical hapten exposure. The sample's time point: patch test 1, 2 weeks after DPC sensitization. Treatment reported: therapeutic diphenylcyclopropenone sensitization with weekly scalp DPC. MiXCR, run by TCRdb on the RACE reads, gives a single entry per CDR3 protein. The table records around 50,000 distinct CDR3 sequences, 9.3% of them present only once. Sequenced material: whole blood, taken in connection with sensitization to the hapten diphenylcyclopropenone (DPC). The receptors here all came from a woman aged 50 to 60 with alopecia areata. Some clones in this sample may be carry-over from other donors' samples.

V is TRBV27 and J is TRBJ1-5; D is undetermined. Germline-derived CDR1 and CDR2 are MNHEY and SMNVEV (reference sequence). This CDR3 has 15 residues. V was trimmed by 2 bases and J by 3 bases, leaving 11 bases between them. Here the CDR3 reads CASSLKPNLNQPQHF. DNA of the CDR3: TGTGCCAGCAGTTTAAAGCCAAATCTCAATCAGCCCCAGCATTTT.

V is TRBV19 and J is TRBJ2-7, with TRBD1 identical over 8 bases. The ends lost 9 bases at V and 4 bases at J; junction bases unmatched: 14. CDR1 is LNHDA, CDR2 SQIVND, per germline (reference sequence). The CDR3 has 15 residues. Written as DNA, the CDR3 is TGTGCCAGCAGCCTGCTAGGGACAGGTGCTTACGAGCAGTACTTC. This codes for CASSLLGTGAYEQYF.

This clonotype was seen many times. This rearrangement joins TRBV7-9 to TRBJ1-4; weak D call: TRBD1 (6 bases). Germline CDR1 is SEHNR and CDR2 is FQNEAQ (reference sequence). V was cut by 3 bases and J by 6 bases, with 11 bases left in between. This CDR3 has 14 residues. In DNA form, the CDR3 reads TGTGCCAGCAGCTTCACAGGGACGGATGAAAAACTGTTTTTT. Translating gives CASSFTGTDEKLFF. Complete variable domain (other parts from reference TRBV7-9 and TRBJ1-4): DTGVSQNPRHKITKRGQNVTFRCDPISEHNRLYWYRQTLGQGPEFLTYFQNEAQLEKSRLLSDRFSAERPKGSFSTLEIQRTEQGDSAMYLCASSFTGTDEKLFFGSGTQLSVL.

This clonotype has only a few counts. In nucleotides, the CDR3 is TGTGCCAGCTCCTCTCGCCCGGGACAGATTAATGAAAAACTGTTTTTT. This codes for CASSSRPGQINEKLFF. The chain combines TRBV18 with TRBJ1-4; 7 bases fit TRBD1. Per the germline V gene, CDR1 is KGHSH and CDR2 is LQKENI. Unmatched junction bases numbered 11, after V lost 6 bases and J lost 4 bases. The CDR3 has 16 amino acids.

This clonotype showed up many times. The chain couples TRBV7-9 to TRBJ2-1; no definite D call. V was cut by 1 base and J by 1 base, with 5 bases left in between. The CDR3 is 14 amino acids. Germline loops: CDR1 SEHNR, CDR2 FQNEAQ (reference sequence). CDR3 region: CASSLDLSYNEQFF. Written as DNA, the CDR3 is TGTGCCAGCAGCTTAGATCTGTCCTACAATGAGCAGTTCTTC.

This clonotype occurred many times. The genes are TRBV28 and TRBJ1-2; D gene unclear. V gave up 5 bases and J gave up 1 base, with 17 bases separating them. CDR3 length: 16 amino acids. Germline CDR1 is MDHEN and CDR2 is SYDVKM. CDR3 sequence (DNA): TGTGCCAGCAGTCCCCATTGGGCCTCGGATAACTATGGCTACACCTTC. The encoded protein is CASSPHWASDNYGYTF.

As DNA, the CDR3 is TGTGCCTGGAGTAACATCGGAGAGACCCAGTACTTC. Its translation: CAWSNIGETQYF. The V call is TRBV30, the J call TRBJ2-5, with unresolved D. This CDR3 comprises 12 residues. With 2 bases removed from V and 4 bases from J, the gap between germline ends came to 8 bases. From germline, CDR1 is GTSNPN and CDR2 SVGIG (reference sequence).

As concerns this clonotype: The conserved phenylalanine or tryptophan normally closing the CDR3 is absent here, so this likely arose from a read error. The gene calls are TRBV28 and TRBJ2-4; possible D gene TRBD1, 6 bases. The CDR3 covers 14 residues. The germline CDR1 and CDR2 sequences are MDHEN and SYDVKM. V shed 6 bases and J shed 4 bases, with 13 bases lying between them. The CDR3 DNA is TGTGCCAGCAGCCCCGGACAGAAAAAAAACATTCAGTACTCC. Its protein product is CASSPGQKKNIQYS.

This clonotype was picked up many times. This rearrangement joins TRBV5-1 to TRBJ1-1; D is undetermined. This CDR3 region has 15 residues. Germline V gene data show CDR1 as SGHRS and CDR2 as YFSETQ. Between the trimmed V and J ends, which lost 4 bases and 4 bases, there was a span of 17 bases. CDR3 amino acids: CASSLRTDWGTEAFF. CDR3 nucleotide sequence: TGCGCCAGCAGCCTACGGACGGACTGGGGCACTGAAGCTTTCTTT. The whole variable domain, filled in from reference TRBV5-1 and TRBJ1-1, reads KAGVTQTPRYLIKTRGQQVTLSCSPISGHRSVSWYQQTPGQGLQFLFEYFSETQRNKGNFPGRFSGRQFSNSRSEMNVSTLELGDSALYLCASSLRTDWGTEAFFGQGTRLTVV.